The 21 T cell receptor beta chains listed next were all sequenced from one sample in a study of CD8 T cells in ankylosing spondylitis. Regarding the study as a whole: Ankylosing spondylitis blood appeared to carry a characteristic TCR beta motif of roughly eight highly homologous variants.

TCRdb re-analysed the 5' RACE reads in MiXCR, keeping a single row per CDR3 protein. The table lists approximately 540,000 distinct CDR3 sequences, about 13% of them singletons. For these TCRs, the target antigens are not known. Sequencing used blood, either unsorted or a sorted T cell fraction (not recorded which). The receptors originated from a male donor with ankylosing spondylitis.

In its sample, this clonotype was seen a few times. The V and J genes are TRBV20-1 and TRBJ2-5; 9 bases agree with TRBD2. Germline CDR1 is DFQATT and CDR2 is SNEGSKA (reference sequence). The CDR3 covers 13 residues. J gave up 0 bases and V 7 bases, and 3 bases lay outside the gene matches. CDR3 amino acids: CSVSGRYQETQYF. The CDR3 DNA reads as TGCAGTGTAAGCGGGAGGTACCAAGAGACCCAGTACTTC.

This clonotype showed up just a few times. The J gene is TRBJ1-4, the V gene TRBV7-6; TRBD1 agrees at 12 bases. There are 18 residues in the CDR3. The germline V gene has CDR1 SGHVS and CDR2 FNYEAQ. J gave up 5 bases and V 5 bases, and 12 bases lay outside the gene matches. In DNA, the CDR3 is TGTGCCAGCAGCGACCGGGACAGGGGGCGGGTGAGGAATGAAAAACTGTTTTTT. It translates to CASSDRDRGRVRNEKLFF.

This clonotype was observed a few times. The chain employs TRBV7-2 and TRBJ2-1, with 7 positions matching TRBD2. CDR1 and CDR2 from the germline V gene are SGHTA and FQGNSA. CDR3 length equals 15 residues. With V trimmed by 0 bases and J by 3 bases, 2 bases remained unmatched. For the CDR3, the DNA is TGTGCCAGCAGCTTAGCGGGAGGGTACTACAATGAGCAGTTCTTC. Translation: CASSLAGGYYNEQFF.

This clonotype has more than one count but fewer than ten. The CDR3: CATSRDRNGYGYTF. CDR3 nucleotides: TGTGCCACCAGCAGAGATAGAAATGGCTATGGCTACACCTTC. The chain uses TRBV15 and TRBJ1-2, with unresolved D. Germline lookup yields CDR1 LNHNV and CDR2 YYDKDF (reference sequence). The CDR3 has 14 amino acids. Trimming removed 0 bases at V and 4 bases at J, with 9 bases between.

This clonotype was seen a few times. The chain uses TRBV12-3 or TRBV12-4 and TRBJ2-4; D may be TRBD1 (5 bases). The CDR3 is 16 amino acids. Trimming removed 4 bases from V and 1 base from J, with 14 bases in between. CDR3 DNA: TGTGCCAGCAGTTCCCTAGGGGCAATTGCCAAAAACATTCAGTACTTC. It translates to CASSSLGAIAKNIQYF.

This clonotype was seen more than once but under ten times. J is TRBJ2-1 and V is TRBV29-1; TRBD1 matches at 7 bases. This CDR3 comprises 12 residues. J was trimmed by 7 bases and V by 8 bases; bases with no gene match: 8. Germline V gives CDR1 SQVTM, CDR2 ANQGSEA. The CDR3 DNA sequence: TGCAGCACGGACAGGCGCGGGAATGAGCAGTTCTTC. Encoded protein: CSTDRRGNEQFF.

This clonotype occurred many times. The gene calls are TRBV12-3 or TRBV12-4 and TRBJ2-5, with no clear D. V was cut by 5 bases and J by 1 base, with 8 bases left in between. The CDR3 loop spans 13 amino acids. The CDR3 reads CASSVGFQETQYF. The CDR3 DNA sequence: TGTGCCAGCAGTGTCGGCTTCCAAGAGACCCAGTACTTC.

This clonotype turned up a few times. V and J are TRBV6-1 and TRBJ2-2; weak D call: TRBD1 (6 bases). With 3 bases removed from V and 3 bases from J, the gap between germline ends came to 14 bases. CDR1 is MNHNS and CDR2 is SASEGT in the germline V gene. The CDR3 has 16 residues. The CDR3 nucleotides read TGTGCCAGCAGTGATGTTCAGGGGCGCCACACCGGGGAGCTGTTTTTT. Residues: CASSDVQGRHTGELFF.

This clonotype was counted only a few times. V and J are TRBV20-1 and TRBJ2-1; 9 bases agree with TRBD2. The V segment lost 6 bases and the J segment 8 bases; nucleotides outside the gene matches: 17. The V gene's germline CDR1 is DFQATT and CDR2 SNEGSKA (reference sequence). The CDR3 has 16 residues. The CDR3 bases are TGCAGTGCGTATGTCCTCCCTGGGACTAGCATCCATGAGCAGTTCTTC. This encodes CSAYVLPGTSIHEQFF.

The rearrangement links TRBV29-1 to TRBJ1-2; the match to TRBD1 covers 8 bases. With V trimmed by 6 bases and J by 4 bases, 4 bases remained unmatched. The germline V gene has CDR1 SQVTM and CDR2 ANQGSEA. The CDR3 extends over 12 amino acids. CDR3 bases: TGCAGCGTCGGGACAGGCTCCTATGGCTACACCTTC. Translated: CSVGTGSYGYTF.

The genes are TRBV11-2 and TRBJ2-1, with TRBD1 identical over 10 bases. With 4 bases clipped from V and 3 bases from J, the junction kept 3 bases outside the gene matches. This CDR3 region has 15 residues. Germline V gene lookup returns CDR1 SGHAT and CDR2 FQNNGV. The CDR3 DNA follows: TGTGCCAGCAGCTCCGACAGGGGGCTCTACAATGAGCAGTTCTTC. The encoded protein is CASSSDRGLYNEQFF. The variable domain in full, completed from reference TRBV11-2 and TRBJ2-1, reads EAGVAQSPRYKIIEKRQSVAFWCNPISGHATLYWYQQILGQGPKLLIQFQNNGVVDDSQLPKDRFSAERLKGVDSTLKIQPAKLEDSAVYLCASSSDRGLYNEQFFGPGTRLTVL.

In DNA, the CDR3 is TGTGCCAGCCGGCGACAGACTGAAGCTTTCTTT. Its translation: CASRRQTEAFF. This chain connects TRBV3-1 to TRBJ1-1; the D gene is possibly TRBD1 (5 bases). Per the germline V gene, CDR1 is LGHDT and CDR2 is YNNKEL (reference sequence). The CDR3 runs 11 residues. Trimming left V 8 bases short and J 5 bases short, with 9 bases between.

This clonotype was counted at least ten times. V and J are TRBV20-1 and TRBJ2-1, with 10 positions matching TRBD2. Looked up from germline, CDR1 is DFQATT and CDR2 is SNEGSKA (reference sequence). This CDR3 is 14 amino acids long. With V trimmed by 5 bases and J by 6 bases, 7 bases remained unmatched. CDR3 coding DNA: TGCAGTGCTGCCCTTAGCGGGAGGATCAATGAGCAGTTCTTC. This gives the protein CSAALSGRINEQFF.

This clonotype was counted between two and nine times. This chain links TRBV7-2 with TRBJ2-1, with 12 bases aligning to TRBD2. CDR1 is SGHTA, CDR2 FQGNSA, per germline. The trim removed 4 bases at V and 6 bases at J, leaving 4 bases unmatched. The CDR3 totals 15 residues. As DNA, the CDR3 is TGTGCCAGCAGCTGGACTAGCGGGACCCTCAATGAGCAGTTCTTC. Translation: CASSWTSGTLNEQFF.

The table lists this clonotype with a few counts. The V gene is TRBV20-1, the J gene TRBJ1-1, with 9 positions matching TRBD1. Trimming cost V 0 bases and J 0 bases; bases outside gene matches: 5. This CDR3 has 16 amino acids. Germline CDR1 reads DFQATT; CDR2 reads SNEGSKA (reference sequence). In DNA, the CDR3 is TGCAGTGCTAGAGACCGGACAGGGGTTGTGAACACTGAAGCTTTCTTT. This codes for CSARDRTGVVNTEAFF.

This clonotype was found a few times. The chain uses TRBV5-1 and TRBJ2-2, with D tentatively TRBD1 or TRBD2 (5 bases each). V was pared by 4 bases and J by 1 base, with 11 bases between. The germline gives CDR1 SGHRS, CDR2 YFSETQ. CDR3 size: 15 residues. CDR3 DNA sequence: TGCGCCAGCAGCGGGGACGGCCAGAACACCGGGGAGCTGTTTTTT. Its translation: CASSGDGQNTGELFF.

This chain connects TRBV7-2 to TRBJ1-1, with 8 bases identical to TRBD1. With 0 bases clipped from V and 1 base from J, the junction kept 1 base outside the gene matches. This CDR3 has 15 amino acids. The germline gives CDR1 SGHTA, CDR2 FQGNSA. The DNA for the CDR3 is TGTGCCAGCAGCTTAGCCAGGGGGCAGAACACTGAAGCTTTCTTT. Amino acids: CASSLARGQNTEAFF.

This chain's CDR3 is CASSQGRPGQVLKNIQYF. As DNA, the CDR3 is TGTGCCAGCAGCCAGGGGCGGCCGGGACAGGTGCTGAAAAACATTCAGTACTTC. The J gene is TRBJ2-4, the V gene TRBV3-1; 8 nucleotides line up with TRBD1. The CDR3 is 18 amino acids. The J segment lost 4 bases and the V segment lost 3 bases, leaving 14 bases of the junction unmatched. Germline values: CDR1 LGHDT, CDR2 YNNKEL (reference sequence).

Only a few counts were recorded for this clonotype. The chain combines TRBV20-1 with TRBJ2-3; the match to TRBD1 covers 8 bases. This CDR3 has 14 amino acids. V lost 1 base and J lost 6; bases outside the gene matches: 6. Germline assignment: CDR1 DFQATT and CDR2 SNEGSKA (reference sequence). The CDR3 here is CSARVLDRADTQYF. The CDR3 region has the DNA TGCAGTGCTAGAGTCCTGGACAGGGCGGATACGCAGTATTTT.

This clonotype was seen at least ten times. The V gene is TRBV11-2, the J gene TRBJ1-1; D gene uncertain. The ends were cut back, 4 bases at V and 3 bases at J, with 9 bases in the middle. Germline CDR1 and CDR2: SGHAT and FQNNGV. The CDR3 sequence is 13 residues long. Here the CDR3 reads CASSSPGYTEAFF. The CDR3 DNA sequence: TGTGCCAGCAGCTCCCCTGGGTACACTGAAGCTTTCTTT.

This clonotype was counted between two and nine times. The DNA for the CDR3 is TGCGCCAGCAGCTTGACAGCGCTCAGGGAAAAACTGTTTTTT. It yields the protein CASSLTALREKLFF. The V gene is TRBV5-1, the J gene TRBJ1-4; no reliable D call. V gave up 1 base and J gave up 8 bases, with 12 bases separating them. Germline V CDR1 and CDR2: SGHRS, YFSETQ. The CDR3 loop spans 14 amino acids.